The entry that follows covers one T cell receptor (beta chain) sequence. Some clones are missing from TCRdb's copy, which holds only in-frame ones; the method was immunoSEQ multiplex PCR. The repertoire consists of 45,000 to 60,000 clones, with approximately 80% occurring once and the leading ten covering under 20%. The sample is drawn from a study of identifying expanded T cells in peripheral blood. The germline CDR1 and CDR2 sequences are SGHRS and YFSETQ. V lost 4 bases to trimming and J lost 3 bases, with 13 bases between them. This CDR3 is built from 14 residues. The sequencing input was blood. The chain is built from TRBV5-1 and TRBJ1-2, with D unresolved. The receptor was derived from a person aged 18 to 70 in good health. The DNA of the CDR3 is TGCGCCAGCAGCACCCGAGGTGGGGACTATGGCTACACCTTC. Its translation is CASSTRGGDYGYTF.